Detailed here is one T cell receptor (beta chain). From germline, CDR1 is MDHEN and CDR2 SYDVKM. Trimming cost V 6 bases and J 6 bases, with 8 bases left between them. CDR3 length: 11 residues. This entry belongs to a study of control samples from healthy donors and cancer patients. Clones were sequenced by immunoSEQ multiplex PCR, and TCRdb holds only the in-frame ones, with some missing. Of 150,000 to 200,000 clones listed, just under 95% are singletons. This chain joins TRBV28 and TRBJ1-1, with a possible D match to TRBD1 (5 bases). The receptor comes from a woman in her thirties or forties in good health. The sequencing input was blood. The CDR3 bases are TGTGCCAGCAGGGTGGGACCTGAAGCTTTCTTT. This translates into CASRVGPEAFF.